This T cell receptor (beta chain) comes out of a study of cytomegalovirus exposure and HLA in healthy donors. Study-wide results and limits: Most CMV-associated TCR beta chains appeared HLA-restricted in a later analysis. Later analysis revealed greater clonal expansion in HLA-associated TCR beta chains than in equally common others.

PCR involved 60 Vbeta and 13 Jbeta primers. Measured with immunoSEQ multiplex PCR; TCRdb has only the in-frame clones, and not every one. The table includes roughly 140,000 clones, approximately 80% detected once. The CDR3 contains 16 residues. V was pared by 0 bases and J by 5 bases, with 11 bases of the junction left unmatched. The V gene's germline CDR1 is SGHRS and CDR2 YFSETQ. With respect to this clone: Its antigen is not identified.

The rearrangement joins TRBV5-1 to TRBJ2-7; TRBD1 agrees at 7 bases. This receptor was identified in a woman aged 60-70 years in good health and CMV-seropositive. The specimen was PBMCs. CDR3 DNA sequence: TGCGCCAGCAGCTTGGCCTTGTCGACAGGGTCCCACGAGCAGTACTTC. Translation gives CASSLALSTGSHEQYF.